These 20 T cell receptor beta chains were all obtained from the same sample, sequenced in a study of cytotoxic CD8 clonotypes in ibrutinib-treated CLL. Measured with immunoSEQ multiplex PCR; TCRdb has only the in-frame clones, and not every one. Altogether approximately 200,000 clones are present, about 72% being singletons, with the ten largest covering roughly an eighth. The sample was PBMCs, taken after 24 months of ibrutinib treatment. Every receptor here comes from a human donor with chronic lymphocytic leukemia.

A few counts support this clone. In DNA, the CDR3 is TGCGCCAGCAGCGGCAATAGCGAAACAGCCAAAAACATTCAGTACTTC. Amino acid sequence: CASSGNSETAKNIQYF. This rearrangement joins TRBV5-1 to TRBJ2-4; weak D call: TRBD2 (5 bases). The germline CDR1 and CDR2 sequences are SGHRS and YFSETQ. The CDR3 contains 16 residues. Trimming cost V 4 bases and J 0 bases, with 14 bases left between them.

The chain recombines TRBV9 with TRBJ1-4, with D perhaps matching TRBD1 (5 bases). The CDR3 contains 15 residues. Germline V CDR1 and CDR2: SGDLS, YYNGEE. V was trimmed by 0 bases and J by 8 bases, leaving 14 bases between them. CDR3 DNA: TGTGCCAGCAGCGTAGGGACAAGTTGGCTCGAAAAACTGTTTTTT. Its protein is CASSVGTSWLEKLFF.

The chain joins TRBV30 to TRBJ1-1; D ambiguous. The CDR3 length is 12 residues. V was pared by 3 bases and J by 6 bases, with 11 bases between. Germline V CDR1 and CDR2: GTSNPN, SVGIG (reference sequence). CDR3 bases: TGTGCCTGGAGGAAGAGAGACCCTGAAGCTTTCTTT. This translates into CAWRKRDPEAFF.

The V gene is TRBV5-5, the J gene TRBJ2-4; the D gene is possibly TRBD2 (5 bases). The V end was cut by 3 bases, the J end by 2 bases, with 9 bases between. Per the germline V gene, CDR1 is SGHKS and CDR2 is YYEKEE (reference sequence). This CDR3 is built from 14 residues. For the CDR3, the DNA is TGTGCCAGCAGCTCATCTAGCTCCAAAAACATTCAGTACTTC. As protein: CASSSSSSKNIQYF.

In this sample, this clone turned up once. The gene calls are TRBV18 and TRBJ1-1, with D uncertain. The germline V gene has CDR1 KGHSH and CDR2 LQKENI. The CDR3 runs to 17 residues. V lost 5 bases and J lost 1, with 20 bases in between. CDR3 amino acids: CASSLTDPQFSNTEAFF. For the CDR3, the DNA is TGTGCCAGCTCATTAACAGATCCCCAGTTTTCGAACACTGAAGCTTTCTTT.

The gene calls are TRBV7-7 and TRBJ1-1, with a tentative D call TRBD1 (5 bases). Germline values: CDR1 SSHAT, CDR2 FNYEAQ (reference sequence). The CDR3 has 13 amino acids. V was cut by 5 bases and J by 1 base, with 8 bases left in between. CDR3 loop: CASSQTANTEAFF. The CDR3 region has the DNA TGTGCCAGCAGCCAGACAGCGAACACTGAAGCTTTCTTT.

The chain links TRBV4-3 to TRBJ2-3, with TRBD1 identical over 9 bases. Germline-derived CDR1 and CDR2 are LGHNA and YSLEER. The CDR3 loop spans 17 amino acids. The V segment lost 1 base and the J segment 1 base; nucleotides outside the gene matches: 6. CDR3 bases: TGCGCCAGCAGCCAAGCGTCGAGGACAGGGGGCACAGATACGCAGTATTTT. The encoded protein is CASSQASRTGGTDTQYF.

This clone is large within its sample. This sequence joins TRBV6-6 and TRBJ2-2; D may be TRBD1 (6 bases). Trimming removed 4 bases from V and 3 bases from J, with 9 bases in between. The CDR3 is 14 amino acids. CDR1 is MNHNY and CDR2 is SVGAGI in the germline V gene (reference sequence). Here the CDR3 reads CASSSSGDTGELFF. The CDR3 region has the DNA TGTGCCAGCAGTTCTTCAGGGGACACCGGGGAGCTGTTTTTT.

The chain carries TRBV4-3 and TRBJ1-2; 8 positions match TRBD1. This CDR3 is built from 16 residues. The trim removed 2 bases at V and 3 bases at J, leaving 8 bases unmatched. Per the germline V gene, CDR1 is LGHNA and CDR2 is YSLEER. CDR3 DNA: TGCGCCAGCAGCCAACAGGGACAGGTCAGAGACTATGGCTACACCTTC. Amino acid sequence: CASSQQGQVRDYGYTF.

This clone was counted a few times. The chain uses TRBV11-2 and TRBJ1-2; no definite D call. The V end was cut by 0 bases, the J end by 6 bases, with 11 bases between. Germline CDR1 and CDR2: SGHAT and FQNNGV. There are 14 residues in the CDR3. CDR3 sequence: CASSLDNSPHGYTF. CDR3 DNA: TGTGCCAGCAGCTTAGATAATAGCCCCCATGGCTACACCTTC. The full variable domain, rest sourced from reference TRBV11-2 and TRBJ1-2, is EAGVAQSPRYKIIEKRQSVAFWCNPISGHATLYWYQQILGQGPKLLIQFQNNGVVDDSQLPKDRFSAERLKGVDSTLKIQPAKLEDSAVYLCASSLDNSPHGYTFGSGTRLTVV.

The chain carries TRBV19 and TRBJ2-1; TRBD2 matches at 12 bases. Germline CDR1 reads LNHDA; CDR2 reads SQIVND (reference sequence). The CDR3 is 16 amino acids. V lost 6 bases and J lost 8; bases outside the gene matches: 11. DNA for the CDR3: TGTGCCAGTAGACCGACTAGCGGGAGTTTGTTCGATGAGCAGTTCTTC. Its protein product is CASRPTSGSLFDEQFF.

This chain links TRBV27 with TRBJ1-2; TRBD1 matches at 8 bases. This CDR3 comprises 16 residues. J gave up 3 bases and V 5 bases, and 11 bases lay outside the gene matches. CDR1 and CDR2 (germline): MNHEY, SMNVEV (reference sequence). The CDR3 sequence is CASSPTVQGVYYGYTF. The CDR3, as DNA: TGTGCCAGCAGTCCGACGGTACAGGGGGTGTACTATGGCTACACCTTC.

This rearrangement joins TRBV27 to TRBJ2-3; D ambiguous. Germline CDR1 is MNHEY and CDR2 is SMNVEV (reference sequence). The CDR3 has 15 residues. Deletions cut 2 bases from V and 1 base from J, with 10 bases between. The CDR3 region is CASSLRSRGTDTQYF. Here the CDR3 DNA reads TGTGCCAGCAGTTTAAGGAGTCGGGGCACAGATACGCAGTATTTT.

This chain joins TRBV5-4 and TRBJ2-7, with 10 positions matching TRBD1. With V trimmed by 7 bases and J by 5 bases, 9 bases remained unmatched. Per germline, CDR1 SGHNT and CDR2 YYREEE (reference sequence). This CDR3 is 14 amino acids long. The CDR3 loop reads CASRDRGSPNEQYF. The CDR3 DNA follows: TGTGCCAGCCGGGACAGGGGATCACCCAACGAGCAGTACTTC.

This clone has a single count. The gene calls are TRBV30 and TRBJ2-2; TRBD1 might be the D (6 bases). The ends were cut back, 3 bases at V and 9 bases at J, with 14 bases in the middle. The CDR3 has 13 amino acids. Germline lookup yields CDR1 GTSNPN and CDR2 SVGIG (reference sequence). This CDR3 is CAWRIYRDRELFF. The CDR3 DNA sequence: TGTGCCTGGAGAATCTACAGGGACCGGGAGCTGTTTTTT.

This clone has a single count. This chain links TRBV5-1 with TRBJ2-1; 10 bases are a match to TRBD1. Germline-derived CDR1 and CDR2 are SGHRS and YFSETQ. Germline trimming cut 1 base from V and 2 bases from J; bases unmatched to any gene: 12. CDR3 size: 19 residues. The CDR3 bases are TGCGCCAGCAGCTTGCCTCTCCCCAAGACAGGGGGCACCTACAATGAGCAGTTCTTC. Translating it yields CASSLPLPKTGGTYNEQFF.

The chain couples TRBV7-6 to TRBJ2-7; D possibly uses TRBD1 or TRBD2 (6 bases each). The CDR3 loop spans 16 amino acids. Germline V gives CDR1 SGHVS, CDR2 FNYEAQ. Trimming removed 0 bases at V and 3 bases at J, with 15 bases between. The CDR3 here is CASSLAGGLQGYEQYF. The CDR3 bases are TGTGCCAGCAGCTTAGCGGGAGGACTACAGGGCTACGAGCAGTACTTC. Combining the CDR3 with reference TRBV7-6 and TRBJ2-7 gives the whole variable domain GAGVSQSPRYKVTKRGQDVALRCDPISGHVSLYWYRQALGQGPEFLTYFNYEAQQDKSGLPNDRFSAERPEGSISTLTIQRTEQRDSAMYRCASSLAGGLQGYEQYFGPGTRLTVT.

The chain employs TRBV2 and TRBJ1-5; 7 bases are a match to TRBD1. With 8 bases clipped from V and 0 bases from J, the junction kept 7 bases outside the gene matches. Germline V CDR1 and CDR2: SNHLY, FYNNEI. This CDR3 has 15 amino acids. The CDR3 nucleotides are TGTGCCAGCTCCCGGGACAGAAATAGCAATCAGCCCCAGCATTTT. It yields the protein CASSRDRNSNQPQHF.

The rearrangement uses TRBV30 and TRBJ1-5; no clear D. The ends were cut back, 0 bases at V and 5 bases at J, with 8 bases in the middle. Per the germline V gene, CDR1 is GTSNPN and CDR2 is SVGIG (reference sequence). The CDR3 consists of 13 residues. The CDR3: CAWSVGRDQPQHF. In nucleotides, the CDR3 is TGTGCCTGGAGTGTAGGCAGAGATCAGCCCCAGCATTTT.

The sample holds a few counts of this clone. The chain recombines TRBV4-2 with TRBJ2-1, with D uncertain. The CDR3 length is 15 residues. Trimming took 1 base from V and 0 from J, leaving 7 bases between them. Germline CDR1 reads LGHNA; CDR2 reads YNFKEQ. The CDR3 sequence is CASSQALLSYNEQFF. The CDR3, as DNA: TGTGCCAGCAGCCAAGCGCTCCTCTCCTACAATGAGCAGTTCTTC.